Each of the 19 T cell receptor beta chains below was sequenced from the same sample in a study of T cell responses to AZD1222 COVID-19 vaccine (dated by TCRdb to the early 2020s). The time point label corresponds to: baseline before first vaccination. Libraries were constructed by the immunoSEQ multiplex PCR assay. What TCRdb holds here is the immuneACCESS table cut down to in-frame rearrangements. Part of the clones is not present; checked against another copy, under half of the missing clones reflect an unresolved V gene, and the others are unexplained. Here the sample has roughly 140,000 clones; 75% to 90% occur a single time. The ten largest clones add up to approximately 4.8% of the sample. This specimen was peripheral blood, taken on day 0 of AZD1222 vaccination. Receptors originate from an adult in good health.

This chain uses TRBV27 with TRBJ1-2, with D possibly TRBD1 on 6 matching bases. Per the germline V gene, CDR1 is MNHEY and CDR2 is SMNVEV (reference sequence). Trimming shortened V by 3 bases and J by 4 bases, and 6 bases separated the two germline ends. The CDR3 is 12 amino acids. The CDR3 is CASSFRGYGYTF. In DNA form, the CDR3 reads TGTGCCAGCAGTTTCAGGGGCTATGGCTACACCTTC.

CDR3 amino acids: CASSNGRGVSTDTQYF. The DNA of the CDR3 is TGTGCCAGCAGTAATGGGCGGGGGGTATCCACAGATACGCAGTATTTT. The genes are TRBV28 and TRBJ2-3, with 8 bases fitting TRBD2. This CDR3 region has 16 residues. Germline V gives CDR1 MDHEN, CDR2 SYDVKM. V lost 5 bases, J lost 2 bases, and 9 bases stayed unmatched.

The V and J genes are TRBV7-2 and TRBJ1-2, with 9 bases fitting TRBD1. Germline V gene data show CDR1 as SGHTA and CDR2 as FQGNSA. V was clipped by 6 bases and J by 5 bases; unmatched bases: 13. The length of the CDR3 is 16 residues. CDR3 nucleotide sequence: TGTGCCAGCAGTCGCACGGGGACAGGGTTTGTGTATGGCTACACCTTC. Its translation is CASSRTGTGFVYGYTF.

V usage is TRBV27 and J usage is TRBJ1-5; D uncertain. From germline, CDR1 is MNHEY and CDR2 SMNVEV (reference sequence). V was shortened by 2 bases and J by 2 bases, with 10 bases between the two germline ends. The CDR3 is 15 amino acids. CDR3 coding DNA: TGTGCCAGCAGTTTAAGGAGCGCGGGCAATCAGCCCCAGCATTTT. Translating gives CASSLRSAGNQPQHF.

The V gene is TRBV2, the J gene TRBJ2-1; D possibly corresponds to TRBD1 (6 bases). CDR1 and CDR2 from the germline V gene are SNHLY and FYNNEI. Trimming removed 1 base at V and 8 bases at J, with 12 bases between. The CDR3 runs 14 residues. CDR3: CASSEGGPGDEQFF. In DNA form, the CDR3 reads TGTGCCAGCAGTGAAGGCGGGCCAGGGGATGAGCAGTTCTTC.

The chain employs TRBV5-1 and TRBJ1-1; D is ambiguous. V lost 5 bases to trimming and J lost 0 bases, with 8 bases between them. This CDR3 is built from 13 residues. Germline lookup yields CDR1 SGHRS and CDR2 YFSETQ. The CDR3 DNA follows: TGCGCCAGCAGACACCAGGTGAACACTGAAGCTTTCTTT. Its protein is CASRHQVNTEAFF.

The rearrangement uses TRBV3-1 (or the pseudogene TRBV3-2) and TRBJ2-3; 9 bases fit TRBD2. The germline gives CDR1 LGHDT, CDR2 YNNKEL (reference sequence). The trim removed 4 bases at V and 6 bases at J, leaving 14 bases unmatched. The CDR3 spans 17 residues. CDR3 nucleotide sequence: TGTGCCAGCAGCCGGGTACCTAGCGGGGAACCTGGTGATACGCAGTATTTT. Residues: CASSRVPSGEPGDTQYF.

This chain joins TRBV5-1 and TRBJ1-3; D remains ambiguous. Trimming left V 2 bases short and J 0 bases short, with 12 bases between. Germline V gene sequence: CDR1 SGHRS, CDR2 YFSETQ. This CDR3 has 16 residues. CDR3 sequence (DNA): TGCGCCAGCAGCTTAGGGAAGGACTTCTCTGGAAACACCATATATTTT. Translating it yields CASSLGKDFSGNTIYF.

This rearrangement joins TRBV28 to TRBJ2-1; unclear D gene. The length of the CDR3 is 17 residues. Germline assignment: CDR1 MDHEN and CDR2 SYDVKM. V lost 7 bases to trimming and J lost 0 bases, with 19 bases between them. CDR3 residues: CASTPSSAAVSYNEQFF. The CDR3 bases are TGTGCCAGCACTCCCTCGAGTGCGGCGGTCTCCTACAATGAGCAGTTCTTC. Full variable domain (missing parts from reference TRBV28 and TRBJ2-1): DVKVTQSSRYLVKRTGEKVFLECVQDMDHENMFWYRQDPGLGLRLIYFSYDVKMKEKGDIPEGYSVSREKKERFSLILESASTNQTSMYLCASTPSSAAVSYNEQFFGPGTRLTVL.

A single count supports this clone. This chain joins TRBV6-4 and TRBJ1-2; 8 bases are shared with TRBD1. The CDR3 totals 14 residues. Looked up from germline, CDR1 is MRHNA and CDR2 is SNTAGT. V was pared by 7 bases and J by 2 bases, with 6 bases of the junction left unmatched. CDR3 loop: CASTPDRGNYGYTF. CDR3 nucleotide sequence: TGTGCCAGCACCCCTGACAGGGGCAACTATGGCTACACCTTC.

The chain employs TRBV27 and TRBJ1-1; 7 nucleotides line up with TRBD1. This CDR3 contains 16 residues. The J segment lost 1 base and the V segment lost 2 bases, leaving 7 bases of the junction unmatched. Germline lookup yields CDR1 MNHEY and CDR2 SMNVEV (reference sequence). CDR3 sequence (DNA): TGTGCCAGCAGTTTAACACAGGGGACCCAGAACACTGAAGCTTTCTTT. Encoded protein: CASSLTQGTQNTEAFF.

The V gene is TRBV7-6, the J gene TRBJ2-1; D remains unclear. The CDR3 totals 16 residues. Germline values: CDR1 SGHVS, CDR2 FNYEAQ. Deletions cut 1 base from V and 0 bases from J, with 10 bases between. CDR3 in DNA: TGTGCCAGCAGCTTAGGAGCCGAGTCCTCCTACAATGAGCAGTTCTTC. This gives the protein CASSLGAESSYNEQFF.

In its sample, this clone was seen a few times. The chain combines TRBV29-1 with TRBJ2-3, with TRBD2 identical over 8 bases. J gave up 5 bases and V 0 bases, and 10 bases lay outside the gene matches. Germline CDR1 reads SQVTM; CDR2 reads ANQGSEA. There are 16 residues in the CDR3. CDR3 DNA sequence: TGCAGCGTTGAAGAAGCGGGGGCCGCTAGGGGAGATACGCAGTATTTT. Its protein is CSVEEAGAARGDTQYF.

Turning to this clone: The junction and the germline gene differ at one end; a read error may be behind it. The chain uses TRBV27 and TRBJ1-2; tentative D call: TRBD1 (5 bases). The V gene's germline CDR1 is MNHEY and CDR2 SMNVEV (reference sequence). The CDR3 contains 12 residues. In DNA form, the CDR3 reads TGTGCCAGCAGTTTATTGGGGGGATCCCCCCTCTTC. Its translation is CASSLLGGSPLF.

The V call is TRBV28, the J call TRBJ1-2; D is unresolved. The germline V gene has CDR1 MDHEN and CDR2 SYDVKM. The CDR3 is 12 amino acids. V lost 3 bases, J lost 4 bases, and 6 bases lay in between. This CDR3 reads CASSLGAYGYTF. The CDR3 DNA is TGTGCCAGCAGTTTGGGTGCCTATGGCTACACCTTC.

The chain joins TRBV19 to TRBJ1-5; 7 bases match TRBD1. The CDR3 runs to 15 residues. V lost 3 bases to trimming and J lost 5 bases; unmatched junction nucleotides: 7. The germline V gene encodes CDR1 LNHDA and CDR2 SQIVND (reference sequence). CDR3 residues: CASSIPRGGDQPQHF. The CDR3 DNA reads TGTGCCAGTAGTATCCCCAGGGGGGGTGATCAGCCCCAGCATTTT.

The rearrangement links TRBV19 to TRBJ2-1; 9 bases line up with TRBD2. The V and J ends lost 5 bases and 7 bases, in that order; junction bases with no gene match: 12. CDR3 length: 16 residues. Germline V gene lookup returns CDR1 LNHDA and CDR2 SQIVND (reference sequence). The DNA of the CDR3 is TGTGCCAGTAGTGCTCTGCGGGGGGGCCGGTTTAATGAGCAGTTCTTC. Translating gives CASSALRGGRFNEQFF.

V is TRBV5-4 and J is TRBJ2-3, with TRBD2 matching 8 bases. This CDR3 spans 17 amino acids. J lost 0 bases, V lost 3 bases, and 9 bases had no gene match. From germline, CDR1 is SGHNT and CDR2 YYREEE (reference sequence). In DNA form, the CDR3 reads TGTGCCAGCAGCTCCCGGGGGGGGCGGGGGAGCACAGATACGCAGTATTTT. This codes for CASSSRGGRGSTDTQYF.

CDR3 sequence reads: CASSPGSFNQPQHF. The CDR3 DNA reads TGTGCCAGCTCACCAGGCAGCTTCAATCAGCCCCAGCATTTT. V and J are TRBV18 and TRBJ1-5; D call uncertain. This CDR3 is 14 amino acids long. V lost 2 bases and J lost 3, with 8 bases in between. CDR1 and CDR2 from the germline V gene are KGHSH and LQKENI. The whole variable domain, filled in from reference TRBV18 and TRBJ1-5, reads NAGVMQNPRHLVRRRGQEARLRCSPMKGHSHVYWYRQLPEEGLKFMVYLQKENIIDESGMPKERFSAEFPKEGPSILRIQQVVRGDSAAYFCASSPGSFNQPQHFGDGTRLSIL.